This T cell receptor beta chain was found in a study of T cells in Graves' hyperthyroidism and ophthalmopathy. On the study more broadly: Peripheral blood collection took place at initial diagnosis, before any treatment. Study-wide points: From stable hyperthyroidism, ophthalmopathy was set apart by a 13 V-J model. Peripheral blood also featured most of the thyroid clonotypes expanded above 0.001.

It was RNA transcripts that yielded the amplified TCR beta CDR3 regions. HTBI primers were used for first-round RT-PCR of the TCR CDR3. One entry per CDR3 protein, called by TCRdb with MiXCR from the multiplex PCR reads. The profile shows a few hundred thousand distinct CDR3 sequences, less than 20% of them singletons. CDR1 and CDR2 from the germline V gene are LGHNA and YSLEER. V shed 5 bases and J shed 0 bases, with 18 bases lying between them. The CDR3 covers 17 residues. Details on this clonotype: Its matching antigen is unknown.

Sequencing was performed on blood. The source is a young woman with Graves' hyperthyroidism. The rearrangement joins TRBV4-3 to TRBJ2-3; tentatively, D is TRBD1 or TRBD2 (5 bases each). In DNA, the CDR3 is TGCGCCAGCAGCTCGTACCCGAGGGGCAGCAGCACAGATACGCAGTATTTT. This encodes CASSSYPRGSSTDTQYF.